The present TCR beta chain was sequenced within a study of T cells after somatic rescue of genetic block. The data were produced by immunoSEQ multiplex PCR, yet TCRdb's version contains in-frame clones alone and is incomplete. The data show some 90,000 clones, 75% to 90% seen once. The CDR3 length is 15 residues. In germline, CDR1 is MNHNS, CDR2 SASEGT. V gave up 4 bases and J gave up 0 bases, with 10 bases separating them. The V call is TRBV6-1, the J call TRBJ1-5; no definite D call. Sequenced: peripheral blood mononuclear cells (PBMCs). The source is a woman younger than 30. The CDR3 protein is CASSVQQDSNQPQHF. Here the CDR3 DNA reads TGTGCCAGCAGTGTACAGCAGGATAGCAATCAGCCCCAGCATTTT.